This T cell receptor (beta chain) is from a study of T cell changes during pregnancy in multiple sclerosis. The table came from immunoSEQ multiplex PCR; TCRdb's copy has only in-frame clones and leaves some out. The sample includes some 54,000 clones, just over 90% of them seen just once. The V end lost 6 bases, the J end lost 7 bases, and 7 bases lay between the germline ends. The CDR3 is 11 amino acids. The germline V gene encodes CDR1 LNHDA and CDR2 SQIVND (reference sequence). The rearrangement joins TRBV19 to TRBJ2-1, with D possibly being TRBD2 (6 bases). This sample comprised peripheral blood, obtained after pregnancy. This receptor was taken from a female donor with multiple sclerosis, enrolled in a pregnancy study. CDR3: CASSRGNEQFF. CDR3 DNA: TGTGCCAGTAGCCGGGGGAATGAGCAGTTCTTC.